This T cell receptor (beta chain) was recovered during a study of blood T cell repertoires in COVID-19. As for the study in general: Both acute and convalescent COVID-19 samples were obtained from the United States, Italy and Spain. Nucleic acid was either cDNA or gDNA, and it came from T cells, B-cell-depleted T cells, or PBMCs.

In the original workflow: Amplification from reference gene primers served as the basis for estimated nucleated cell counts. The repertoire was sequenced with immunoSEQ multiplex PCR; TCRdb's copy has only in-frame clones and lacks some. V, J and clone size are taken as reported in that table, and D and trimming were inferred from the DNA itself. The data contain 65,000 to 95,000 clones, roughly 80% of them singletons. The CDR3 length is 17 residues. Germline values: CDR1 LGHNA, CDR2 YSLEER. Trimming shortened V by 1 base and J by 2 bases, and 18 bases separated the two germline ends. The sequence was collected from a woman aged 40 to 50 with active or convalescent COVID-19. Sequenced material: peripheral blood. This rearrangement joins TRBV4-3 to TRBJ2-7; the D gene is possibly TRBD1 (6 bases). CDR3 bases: TGCGCCAGCAGCCAAGTCTCCTCCGGGACAACCCCCTACGAGCAGTACTTC. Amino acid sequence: CASSQVSSGTTPYEQYF.